The T cell receptor (beta chain) under discussion was sequenced for a study of neurological immune-mediated disorders. The germline CDR1 and CDR2 sequences are MDHEN and SYDVKM. J gave up 0 bases and V 6 bases, and 5 bases lay outside the gene matches. This CDR3 has 15 amino acids. TCRdb reprocessed the 5' RACE reads with MiXCR, giving one entry per CDR3 protein. The sample includes tens of thousands of distinct CDR3 sequences, less than 6% of them seen just once. There are many counts of this clonotype. This chain joins TRBV28 and TRBJ2-7; the match to TRBD2 covers 10 bases. This receptor was obtained from a young woman with multiple sclerosis. Specimen: CD4+ T cells from blood. CDR3 coding DNA: TGTGCCAGCAGCCCCTCTAGCGGGGGCTCCTACGAGCAGTACTTC. Its protein is CASSPSSGGSYEQYF. Filled out from reference TRBV28 and TRBJ2-7, the complete variable domain reads DVKVTQSSRYLVKRTGEKVFLECVQDMDHENMFWYRQDPGLGLRLIYFSYDVKMKEKGDIPEGYSVSREKKERFSLILESASTNQTSMYLCASSPSSGGSYEQYFGPGTRLTVT.